This entry describes one T cell receptor beta chain. What antigen it recognizes has not been identified. Base qualities are missing; no much larger clone stands one base away. Unstimulated CD4+ memory cells were also sequenced in three donor pairs, together with CD4+ naive, CD8+ TEMRA, CD8+ naive and CD8+ effector memory subsets. TCRbeta CDR3 sequencing was performed on sorted unstimulated T cells and on proliferating T cells recovered from mixed lymphocyte reactions. Fresh whole blood from approximately 9 HLA-typed healthy donors was used to isolate PBMCs. The CDR1 and CDR2 encoded by the germline V gene are SQVTM and ANQGSEA. V is clipped by 5 bases and J by 3 bases, and the sequence between their germline boundaries is 14 bases long. The CDR3 has 13 amino acids, counting the end cysteine and phenylalanine. Kept here is only the CDR3 DNA, which spans 39 bases and is read in frame from base 1. This record belongs to a study of siplizumab effects on memory and regulatory T cells (dated by TCRdb to about 2019). With respect to the entire study: The study examined how the anti-CD2 antibody siplizumab affects alloreactive T-cell subsets in allogeneic mixed lymphocyte reactions built from human PBMCs.

The library was built by means of the immunoSEQ multiplex PCR assay. Some 100,000 TCR templates per sample were assayed by the deep sequencing platform. Genomic DNA extracted from sorted T cells was used for TCRbeta CDR3 sequencing. The study's processing was this. The R programming language was used for the clonal analysis of the TCRbeta CDR3 data. Unstimulated samples were compared with post-reaction CFSE-low samples to define alloreactive CD4+ and CD8+ clones. Regulatory or non-regulatory origin was assigned to alloreactive CD4+ clones by matching of sequences to sorted unstimulated Treg and non-Treg repertoires. TCRdb re-hosts the immuneACCESS table, in-frame sequences only. Its copies lack some clones; in the studies checked, an unresolved V gene accounts for under half of them, and the cause for the rest is not known. That table furnishes V, J and clone size, whereas the DNA furnished D and trimming. Counted in this sample were 45,000 to 50,000 clones; over 75% of them appeared once. The ten most abundant clones make up around 0.3% of the sample.

Results the study describes overall, beyond this receptor: In reactions with siplizumab, an average of about 69% of mappable alloreactive CD4+ clones were Treg-derived, compared with 25% to 30% in control reactions. Whether proliferating Tregs from siplizumab cultures actually had suppressive function was not functionally confirmed. Unstimulated naive T cells appeared to be more diverse than memory T cells, and naive cells seemed to make a substantial contribution to the alloresponse. Siplizumab significantly lowered the cumulative frequency of alloreactive sequences that could be traced to unstimulated CD4+ memory T cells. Because sequences below about 10^-5 frequency were poorly captured, only a minor fraction of alloreactive clones could be mapped to unstimulated subsets. Roughly 75-97% of proliferating CD4+ or CD8+ clones could not be assigned a naive or memory phenotype.

This sequence uses TRBV29-1 and TRBJ2-7, with a weak D call of TRBD2 (6 bases match). The receptor comes from a human donor in good health. Sequencing was carried out using naive CD8+ T cells sorted from blood. Read against the paper, the sample's cell subset or site label means: unstimulated naive T cells. The DNA is TGCAGCGTTAAGACGGGACTGGACTACGAGCAGTACTTC. This gives the protein CSVKTGLDYEQYF.